This entry lists 11 T cell receptor beta chains sequenced from one sample in a study of cytomegalovirus exposure and HLA in healthy donors. The primer mix had 60 Vbeta and 13 Jbeta primers. Data came from immunoSEQ multiplex PCR; TCRdb stores just in-frame clones and leaves some out. This sample has 170,000 or so clones; over 75% occur once, and the top ten carry 1%. The sequenced material came from PBMCs. The source is a woman in her fifties or sixties in good health and CMV-seropositive.

J is TRBJ1-4 and V is TRBV6-6, with 10 bases matching TRBD1. Germline V lookup: CDR1 MNHNY, CDR2 SVGAGI (reference sequence). V lost 4 bases to trimming and J lost 8 bases; unmatched junction nucleotides: 7. This CDR3 spans 15 amino acids. The CDR3 nucleotides read TGTGCCAGCAGTTCCCCAGGGACAGGGGACGAAAAACTGTTTTTT. Amino acids: CASSSPGTGDEKLFF.

This clone was counted only a few times. The V gene is TRBV7-2, the J gene TRBJ1-4, with 8 bases that match TRBD1. The CDR3 has 18 amino acids. V gave up 2 bases and J gave up 0 bases; unmatched junction bases: 8. Germline V gene sequence: CDR1 SGHTA, CDR2 FQGNSA. The CDR3 region has the DNA TGTGCCAGCAGCTTATCCAACAGGGGGGCTGCAACTAATGAAAAACTGTTTTTT. Residues: CASSLSNRGAATNEKLFF.

This clone was observed a single time. This sequence joins TRBV4-2 and TRBJ2-5; D might be TRBD2 (6 bases). V lost 1 base, J lost 2 bases, and 11 bases lay in between. CDR3 length: 15 amino acids. Germline V CDR1 and CDR2: LGHNA, YNFKEQ. In nucleotides, the CDR3 is TGTGCCAGCAGCCAAGGCGGGGAACTTCAAGAGACCCAGTACTTC. It translates to CASSQGGELQETQYF.

Concerning this clone itself: The junction differs from germline at one of its ends, possibly a read error. The V gene is TRBV7-9, the J gene TRBJ2-7, with D possibly TRBD1 on 6 matching bases. Germline V gene sequence: CDR1 SEHNR, CDR2 FQNEAQ (reference sequence). This CDR3 comprises 19 residues. CDR3 sequence reads: CSSSSHLGDGQKDSYEQYF. In DNA, the CDR3 is TGTTCCAGCAGCTCCCACCTTGGCGACGGACAGAAGGACTCCTACGAGCAGTACTTC.

In this sample, this clone turned up a few times. V and J are TRBV7-2 and TRBJ1-3, with 7 bases identical to TRBD1. J lost 4 bases, V lost 1 base, and 7 bases had no gene match. CDR3 length equals 16 residues. The germline V gene has CDR1 SGHTA and CDR2 FQGNSA. CDR3 residues: CASSLGPGGFGNTIYF. In DNA, the CDR3 is TGTGCCAGCAGCTTAGGACCAGGGGGTTTCGGAAACACCATATATTTT. Filled out from reference TRBV7-2 and TRBJ1-3, the complete variable domain reads GAGVSQSPSNKVTEKGKDVELRCDPISGHTALYWYRQSLGQGLEFLIYFQGNSAPDKSGLPSDRFSAERTGGSVSTLTIQRTQQEDSAVYLCASSLGPGGFGNTIYFGEGSWLTVV.

The chain recombines TRBV5-6 with TRBJ1-5; no reliable D call. Trimming took off 0 bases at V and 4 bases at J, with 5 bases between the two ends. The CDR3 is 13 residues long. CDR1 is SGHDT, CDR2 YYEEEE, per germline. DNA for the CDR3: TGTGCCAGCAGCTTGGACCTAAATCAGCCCCAGCATTTT. This gives the protein CASSLDLNQPQHF. The whole variable domain, filled in from reference TRBV5-6 and TRBJ1-5, reads DAGVTQSPTHLIKTRGQQVTLRCSPKSGHDTVSWYQQALGQGPQFIFQYYEEEERQRGNFPDRFSGHQFPNYSSELNVNALLLGDSALYLCASSLDLNQPQHFGDGTRLSIL.

V gene TRBV15 combines with J gene TRBJ2-7, with 8 bases that match TRBD1. The CDR3 sequence is 13 residues long. Germline CDR1 and CDR2: LNHNV and YYDKDF (reference sequence). With 4 bases clipped from V and 7 bases from J, the junction kept 6 bases outside the gene matches. The CDR3 loop is CATSTVDREEQYF. The CDR3 bases are TGTGCCACCAGCACGGTGGACAGGGAAGAGCAGTACTTC.

The chain has TRBV5-5 and TRBJ2-3, with TRBD2 matching 7 bases. Losses at the gene ends were 4 bases for V and 1 base for J; bases not matched to a gene: 9. There are 16 residues in the CDR3. Per germline, CDR1 SGHKS and CDR2 YYEKEE (reference sequence). CDR3 sequence reads: CASSPHRGEGTDTQYF. The DNA for the CDR3 is TGTGCCAGCAGCCCCCACCGGGGGGAAGGCACAGATACGCAGTATTTT.

This chain joins TRBV7-2 and TRBJ2-3, with 9 nucleotides matching TRBD2. This CDR3 has 16 residues. With 5 bases clipped from V and 3 bases from J, the junction kept 9 bases outside the gene matches. CDR1 is SGHTA and CDR2 is FQGNSA in the germline V gene. The DNA for the CDR3 is TGTGCCAGCAGCCCTAGTGCGGGGGGGTTAACAGATACGCAGTATTTT. It translates to CASSPSAGGLTDTQYF. Supplemented by reference TRBV7-2 and TRBJ2-3, the full variable domain reads GAGVSQSPSNKVTEKGKDVELRCDPISGHTALYWYRQSLGQGLEFLIYFQGNSAPDKSGLPSDRFSAERTGGSVSTLTIQRTQQEDSAVYLCASSPSAGGLTDTQYFGPGTRLTVL.

V is TRBV19 and J is TRBJ1-2; D perhaps matches TRBD1 (6 bases). The CDR3 is 13 residues long. The germline V and J ends were trimmed by 4 bases and 5 bases, with 11 bases remaining between them. CDR1 is LNHDA and CDR2 is SQIVND in the germline V gene (reference sequence). DNA of the CDR3: TGTGCCAGTAGTACGGAGACAGGTTATGGCTACACCTTC. This translates into CASSTETGYGYTF.

The chain recombines TRBV4-3 with TRBJ1-3; TRBD1 is a possible D gene (6 bases). The V end was cut by 5 bases, the J end by 0 bases, with 17 bases between. CDR1 is LGHNA and CDR2 is YSLEER in the germline V gene. This CDR3 spans 17 amino acids. In DNA, the CDR3 is TGCGCCAGCAGCGACGGACTGAGGACAGACTCTGGAAACACCATATATTTT. Protein product: CASSDGLRTDSGNTIYF.